Sequencing of this T cell receptor beta chain was carried out in a study of T-cell memory formation after mild COVID-19. Study in general: Largely, TCR clusters stayed within a single donor.

Looked up from germline, CDR1 is LGHNA and CDR2 is YSLEER. The CDR3 runs 14 residues. Trimming removed 0 bases from V and 3 bases from J, with 9 bases in between. With respect to this clonotype: Its target is not known.

Using its own MiXCR run on the 5' RACE reads, TCRdb lists one record per CDR3 protein. The sample lists about half a million distinct CDR3 sequences; approximately 18% were seen once. Study-wide results and limits: CD4+ contracting clones were mainly CM and EM; CD8+ ones, EMRA.

The TCR comes from an adult woman who had mild COVID-19 (a few samples of this study predate the infection). Cell type and time point are not known. V usage is TRBV4-3 and J usage is TRBJ2-7; no clear D gene. Sequenced sample: PBMCs or a T cell subset sorted from them (not recorded which). This chain's CDR3 is CASSQDLGNYEQYF. Written as DNA, the CDR3 is TGCGCCAGCAGCCAAGATCTGGGAAACTACGAGCAGTACTTC.